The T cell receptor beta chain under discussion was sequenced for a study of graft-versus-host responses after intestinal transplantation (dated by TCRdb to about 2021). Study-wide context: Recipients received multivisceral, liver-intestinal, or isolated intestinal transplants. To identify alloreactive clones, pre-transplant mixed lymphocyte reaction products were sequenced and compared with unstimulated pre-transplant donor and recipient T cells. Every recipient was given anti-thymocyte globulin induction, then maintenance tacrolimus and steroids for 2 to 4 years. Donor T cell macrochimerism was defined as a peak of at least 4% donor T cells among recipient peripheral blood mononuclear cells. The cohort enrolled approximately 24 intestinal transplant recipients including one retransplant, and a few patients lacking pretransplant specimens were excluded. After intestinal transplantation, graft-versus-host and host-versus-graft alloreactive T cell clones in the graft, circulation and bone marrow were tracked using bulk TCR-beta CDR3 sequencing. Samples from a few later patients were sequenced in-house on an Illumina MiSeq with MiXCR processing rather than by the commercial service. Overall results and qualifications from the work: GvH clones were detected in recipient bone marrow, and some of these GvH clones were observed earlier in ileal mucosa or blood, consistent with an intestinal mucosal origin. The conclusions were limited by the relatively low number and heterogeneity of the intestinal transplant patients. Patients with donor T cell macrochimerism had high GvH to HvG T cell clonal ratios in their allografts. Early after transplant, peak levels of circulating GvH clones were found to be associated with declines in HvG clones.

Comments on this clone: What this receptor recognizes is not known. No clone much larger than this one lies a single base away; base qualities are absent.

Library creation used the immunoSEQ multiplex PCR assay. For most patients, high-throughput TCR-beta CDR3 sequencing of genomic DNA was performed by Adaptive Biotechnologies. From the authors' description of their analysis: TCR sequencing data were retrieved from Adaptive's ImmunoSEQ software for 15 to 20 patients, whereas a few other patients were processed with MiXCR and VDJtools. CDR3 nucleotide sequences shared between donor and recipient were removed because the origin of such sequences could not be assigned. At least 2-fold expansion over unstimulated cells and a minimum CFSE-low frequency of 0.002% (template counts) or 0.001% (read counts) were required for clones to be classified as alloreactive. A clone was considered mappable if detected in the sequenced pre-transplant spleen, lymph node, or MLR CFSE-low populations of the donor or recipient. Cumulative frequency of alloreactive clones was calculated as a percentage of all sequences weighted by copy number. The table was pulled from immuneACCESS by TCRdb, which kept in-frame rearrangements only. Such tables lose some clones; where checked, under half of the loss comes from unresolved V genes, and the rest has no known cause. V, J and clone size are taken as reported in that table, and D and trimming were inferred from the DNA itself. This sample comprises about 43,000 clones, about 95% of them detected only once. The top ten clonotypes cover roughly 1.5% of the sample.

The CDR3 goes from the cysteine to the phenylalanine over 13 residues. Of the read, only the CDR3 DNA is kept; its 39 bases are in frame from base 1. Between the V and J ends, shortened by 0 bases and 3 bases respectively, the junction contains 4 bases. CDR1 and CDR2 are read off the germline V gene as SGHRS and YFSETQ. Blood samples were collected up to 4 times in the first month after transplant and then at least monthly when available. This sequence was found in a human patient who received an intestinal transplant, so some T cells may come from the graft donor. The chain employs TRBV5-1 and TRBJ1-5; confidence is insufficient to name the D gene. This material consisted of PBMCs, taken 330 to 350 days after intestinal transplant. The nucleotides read TGCGCCAGCAGCTTGGGGGACAATCAGCCCCAGCATTTT. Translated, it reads CASSLGDNQPQHF.